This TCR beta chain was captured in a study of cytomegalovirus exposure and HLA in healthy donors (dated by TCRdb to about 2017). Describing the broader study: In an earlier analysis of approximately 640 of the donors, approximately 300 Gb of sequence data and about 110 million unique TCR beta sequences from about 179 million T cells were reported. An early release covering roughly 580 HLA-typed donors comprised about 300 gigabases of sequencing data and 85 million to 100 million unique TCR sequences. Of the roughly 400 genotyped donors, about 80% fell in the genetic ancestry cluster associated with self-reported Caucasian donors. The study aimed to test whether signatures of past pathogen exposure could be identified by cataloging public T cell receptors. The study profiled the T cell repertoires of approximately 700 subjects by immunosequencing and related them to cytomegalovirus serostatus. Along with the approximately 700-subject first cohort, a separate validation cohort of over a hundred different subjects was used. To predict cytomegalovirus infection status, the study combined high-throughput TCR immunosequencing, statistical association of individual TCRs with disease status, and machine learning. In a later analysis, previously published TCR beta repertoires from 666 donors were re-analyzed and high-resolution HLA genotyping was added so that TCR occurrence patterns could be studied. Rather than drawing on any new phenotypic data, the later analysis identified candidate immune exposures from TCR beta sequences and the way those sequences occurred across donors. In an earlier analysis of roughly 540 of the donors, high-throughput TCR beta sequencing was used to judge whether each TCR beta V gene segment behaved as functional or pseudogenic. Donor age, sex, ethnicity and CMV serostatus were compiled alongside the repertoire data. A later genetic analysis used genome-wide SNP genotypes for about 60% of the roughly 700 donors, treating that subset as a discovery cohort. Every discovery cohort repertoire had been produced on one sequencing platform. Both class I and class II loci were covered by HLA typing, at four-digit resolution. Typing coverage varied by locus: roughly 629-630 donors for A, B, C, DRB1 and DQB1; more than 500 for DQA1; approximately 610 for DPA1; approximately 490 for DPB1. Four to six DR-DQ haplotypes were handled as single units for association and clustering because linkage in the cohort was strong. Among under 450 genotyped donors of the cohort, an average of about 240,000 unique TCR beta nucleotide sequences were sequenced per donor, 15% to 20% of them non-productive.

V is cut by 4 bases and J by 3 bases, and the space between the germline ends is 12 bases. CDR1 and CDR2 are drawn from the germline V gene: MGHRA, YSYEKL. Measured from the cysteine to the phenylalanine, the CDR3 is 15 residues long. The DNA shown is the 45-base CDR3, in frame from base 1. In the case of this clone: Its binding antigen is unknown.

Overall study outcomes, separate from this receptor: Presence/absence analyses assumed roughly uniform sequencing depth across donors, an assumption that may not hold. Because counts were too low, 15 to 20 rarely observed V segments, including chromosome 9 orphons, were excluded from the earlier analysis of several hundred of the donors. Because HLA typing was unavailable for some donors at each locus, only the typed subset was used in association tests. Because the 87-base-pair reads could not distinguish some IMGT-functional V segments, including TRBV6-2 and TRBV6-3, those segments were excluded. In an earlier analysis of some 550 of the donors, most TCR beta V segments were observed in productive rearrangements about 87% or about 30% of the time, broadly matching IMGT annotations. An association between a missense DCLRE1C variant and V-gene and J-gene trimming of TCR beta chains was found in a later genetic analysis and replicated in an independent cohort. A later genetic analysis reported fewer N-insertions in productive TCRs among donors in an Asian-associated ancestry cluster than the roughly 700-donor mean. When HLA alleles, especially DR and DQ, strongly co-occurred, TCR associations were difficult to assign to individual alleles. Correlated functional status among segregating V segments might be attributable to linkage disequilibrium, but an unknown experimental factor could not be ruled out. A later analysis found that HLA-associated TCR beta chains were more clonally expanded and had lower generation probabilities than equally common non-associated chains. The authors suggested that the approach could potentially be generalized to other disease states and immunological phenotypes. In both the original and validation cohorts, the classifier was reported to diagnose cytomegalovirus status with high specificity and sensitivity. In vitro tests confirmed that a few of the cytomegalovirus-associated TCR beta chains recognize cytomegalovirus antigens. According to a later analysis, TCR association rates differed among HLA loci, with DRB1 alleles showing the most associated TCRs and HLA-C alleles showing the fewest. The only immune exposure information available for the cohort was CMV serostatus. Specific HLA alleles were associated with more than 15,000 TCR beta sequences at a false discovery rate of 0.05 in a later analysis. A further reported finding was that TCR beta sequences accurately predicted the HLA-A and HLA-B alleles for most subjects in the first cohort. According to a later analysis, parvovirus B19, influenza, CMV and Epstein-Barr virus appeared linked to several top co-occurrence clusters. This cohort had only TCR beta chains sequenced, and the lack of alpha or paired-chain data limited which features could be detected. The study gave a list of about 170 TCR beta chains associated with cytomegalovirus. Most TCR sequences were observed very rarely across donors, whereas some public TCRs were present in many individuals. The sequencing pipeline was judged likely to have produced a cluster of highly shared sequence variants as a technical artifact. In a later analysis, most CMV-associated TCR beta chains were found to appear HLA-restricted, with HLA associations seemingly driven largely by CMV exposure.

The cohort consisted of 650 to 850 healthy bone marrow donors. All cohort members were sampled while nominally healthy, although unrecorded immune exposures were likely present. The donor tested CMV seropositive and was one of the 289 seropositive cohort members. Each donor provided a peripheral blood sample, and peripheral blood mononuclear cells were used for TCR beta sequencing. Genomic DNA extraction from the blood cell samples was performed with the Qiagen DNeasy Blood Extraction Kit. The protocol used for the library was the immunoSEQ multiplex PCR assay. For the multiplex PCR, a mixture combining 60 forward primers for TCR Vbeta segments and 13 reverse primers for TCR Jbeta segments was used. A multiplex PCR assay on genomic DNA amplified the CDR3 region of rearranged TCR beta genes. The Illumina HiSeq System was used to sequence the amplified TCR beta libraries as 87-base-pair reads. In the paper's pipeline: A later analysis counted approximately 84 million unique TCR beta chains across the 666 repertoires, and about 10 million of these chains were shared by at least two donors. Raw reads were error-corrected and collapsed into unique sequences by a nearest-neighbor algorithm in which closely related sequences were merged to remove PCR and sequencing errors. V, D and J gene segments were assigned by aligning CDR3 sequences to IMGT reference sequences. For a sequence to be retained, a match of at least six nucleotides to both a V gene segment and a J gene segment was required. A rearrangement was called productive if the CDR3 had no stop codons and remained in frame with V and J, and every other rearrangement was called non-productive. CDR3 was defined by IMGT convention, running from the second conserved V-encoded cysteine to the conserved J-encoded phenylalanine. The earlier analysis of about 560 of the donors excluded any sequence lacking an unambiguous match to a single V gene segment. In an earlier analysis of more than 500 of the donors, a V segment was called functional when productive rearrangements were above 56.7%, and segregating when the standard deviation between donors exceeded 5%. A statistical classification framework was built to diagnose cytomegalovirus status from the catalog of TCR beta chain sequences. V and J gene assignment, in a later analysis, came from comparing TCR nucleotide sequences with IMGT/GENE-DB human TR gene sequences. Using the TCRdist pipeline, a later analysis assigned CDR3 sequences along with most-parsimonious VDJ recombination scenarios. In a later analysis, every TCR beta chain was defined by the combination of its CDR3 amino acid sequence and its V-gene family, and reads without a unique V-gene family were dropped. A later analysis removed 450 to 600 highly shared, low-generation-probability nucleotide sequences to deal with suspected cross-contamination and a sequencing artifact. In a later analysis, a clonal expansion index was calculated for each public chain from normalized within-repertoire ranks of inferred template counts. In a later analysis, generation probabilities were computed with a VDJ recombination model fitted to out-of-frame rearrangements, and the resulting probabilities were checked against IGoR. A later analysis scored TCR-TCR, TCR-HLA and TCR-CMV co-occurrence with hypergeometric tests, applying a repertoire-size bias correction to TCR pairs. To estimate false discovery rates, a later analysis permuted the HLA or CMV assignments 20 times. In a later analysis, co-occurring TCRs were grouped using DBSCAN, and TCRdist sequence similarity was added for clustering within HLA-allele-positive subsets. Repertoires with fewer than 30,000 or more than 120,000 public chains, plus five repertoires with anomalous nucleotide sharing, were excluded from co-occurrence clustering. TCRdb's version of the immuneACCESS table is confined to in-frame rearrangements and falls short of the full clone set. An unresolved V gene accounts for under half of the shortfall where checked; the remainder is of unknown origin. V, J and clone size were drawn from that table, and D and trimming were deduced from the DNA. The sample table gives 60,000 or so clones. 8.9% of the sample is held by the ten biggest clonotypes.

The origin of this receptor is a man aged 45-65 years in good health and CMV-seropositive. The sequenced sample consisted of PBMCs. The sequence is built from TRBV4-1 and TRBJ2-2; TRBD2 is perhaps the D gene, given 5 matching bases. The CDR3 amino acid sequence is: CASSPRTGYTGELFF. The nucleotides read TGCGCCAGCAGCCCCAGGACGGGGTACACCGGGGAGCTGTTTTTT.